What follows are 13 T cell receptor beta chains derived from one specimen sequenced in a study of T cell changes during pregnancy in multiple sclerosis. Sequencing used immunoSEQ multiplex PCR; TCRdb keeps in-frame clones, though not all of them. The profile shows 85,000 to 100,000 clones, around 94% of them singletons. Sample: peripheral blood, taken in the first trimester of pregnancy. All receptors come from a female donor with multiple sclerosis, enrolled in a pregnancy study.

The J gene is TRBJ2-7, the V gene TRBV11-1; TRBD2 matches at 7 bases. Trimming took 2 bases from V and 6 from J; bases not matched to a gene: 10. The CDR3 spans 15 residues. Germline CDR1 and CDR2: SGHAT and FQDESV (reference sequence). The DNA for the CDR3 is TGTGCCAGCAGCTTATTGGGCGCGGGAGTCAGCGAGCAGTACTTC. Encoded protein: CASSLLGAGVSEQYF. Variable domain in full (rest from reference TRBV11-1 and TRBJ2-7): EAEVAQSPRYKITEKSQAVAFWCDPISGHATLYWYRQILGQGPELLVQFQDESVVDDSQLPKDRFSAERLKGVDSTLKIQPAELGDSAMYLCASSLLGAGVSEQYFGPGTRLTVT.

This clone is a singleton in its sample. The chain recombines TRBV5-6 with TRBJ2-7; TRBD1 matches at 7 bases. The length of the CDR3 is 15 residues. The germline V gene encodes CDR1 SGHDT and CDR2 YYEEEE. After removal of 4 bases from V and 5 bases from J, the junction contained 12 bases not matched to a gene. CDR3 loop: CASSASTTGENEQYF. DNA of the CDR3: TGTGCCAGCAGCGCAAGCACTACAGGGGAGAACGAGCAGTACTTC.

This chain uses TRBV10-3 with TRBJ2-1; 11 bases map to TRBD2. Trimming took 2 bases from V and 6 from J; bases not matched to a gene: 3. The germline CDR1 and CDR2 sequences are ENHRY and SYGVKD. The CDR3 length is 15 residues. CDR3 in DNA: TGTGCCATCAGTGAGGTTAGCGGGAGGGTCAATGAGCAGTTCTTC. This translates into CAISEVSGRVNEQFF.

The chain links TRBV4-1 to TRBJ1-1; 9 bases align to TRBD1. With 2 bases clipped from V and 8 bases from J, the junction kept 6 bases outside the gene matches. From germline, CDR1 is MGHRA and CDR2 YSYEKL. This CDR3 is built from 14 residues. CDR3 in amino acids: CASSQKTGGEEAFF. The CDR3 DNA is TGCGCCAGCAGCCAAAAAACAGGGGGCGAGGAAGCTTTCTTT.

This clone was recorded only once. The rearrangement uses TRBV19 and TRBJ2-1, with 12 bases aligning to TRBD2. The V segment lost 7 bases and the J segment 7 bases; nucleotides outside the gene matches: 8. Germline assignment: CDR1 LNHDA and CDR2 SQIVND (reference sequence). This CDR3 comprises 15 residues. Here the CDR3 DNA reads TGTGCCAGTAATAGTCTAGCGGGAGGGCGGAATGAGCAGTTCTTC. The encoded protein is CASNSLAGGRNEQFF.

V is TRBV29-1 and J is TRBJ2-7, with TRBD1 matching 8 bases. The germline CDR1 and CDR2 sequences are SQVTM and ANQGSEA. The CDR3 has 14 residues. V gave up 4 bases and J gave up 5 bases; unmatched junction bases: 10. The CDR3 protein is CSVGTGSVFDEQYF. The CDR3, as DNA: TGCAGCGTTGGGACAGGGTCGGTATTCGACGAGCAGTACTTC.

CDR3 residues: CASSLVGGMNTEAFF. The DNA of the CDR3 is TGTGCCAGCAGCTTAGTGGGGGGGATGAACACTGAAGCTTTCTTT. The chain uses TRBV7-9 and TRBJ1-1; possible D gene TRBD1, 5 bases. With 1 base removed from V and 0 bases from J, the gap between germline ends came to 9 bases. Per germline, CDR1 SEHNR and CDR2 FQNEAQ (reference sequence). The CDR3 runs to 15 residues.

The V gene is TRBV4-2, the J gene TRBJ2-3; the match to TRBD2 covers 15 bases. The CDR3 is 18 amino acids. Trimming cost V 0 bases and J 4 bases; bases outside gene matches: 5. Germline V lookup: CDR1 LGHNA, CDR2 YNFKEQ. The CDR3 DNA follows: TGTGCCAGCAGCCAAGAATGGACTAGCGGGAGGGCCGCAGATACGCAGTATTTT. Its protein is CASSQEWTSGRAADTQYF.

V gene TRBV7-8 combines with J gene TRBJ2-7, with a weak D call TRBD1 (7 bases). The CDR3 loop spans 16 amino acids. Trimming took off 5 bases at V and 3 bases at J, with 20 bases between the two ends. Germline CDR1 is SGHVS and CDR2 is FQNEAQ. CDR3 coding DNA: TGTGCCAGCAGCCCCCGGGCGGGGACAGCTGGCTACGAGCAGTACTTC. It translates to CASSPRAGTAGYEQYF.

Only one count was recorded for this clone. CDR3 bases: TGCGCCAGCAGTACCCATGCGGGACAGGGATTGGTCCTTCAGTACTTC. This codes for CASSTHAGQGLVLQYF. The J gene is TRBJ2-4, the V gene TRBV10-1; 9 bases line up with TRBD1. The CDR3 loop spans 16 amino acids. CDR1 is WNHNN, CDR2 SYGVQD, per germline (reference sequence). Germline trimming cut 5 bases from V and 11 bases from J; bases unmatched to any gene: 16.

CDR3 sequence: CASSPIRTSGSYEQYF. The CDR3 nucleotides read TGTGCCAGCTCACCAATTAGGACTAGCGGTTCCTACGAGCAGTACTTC. The chain links TRBV18 to TRBJ2-7, with 10 bases lining up with TRBD2. Germline V lookup: CDR1 KGHSH, CDR2 LQKENI. The CDR3 loop spans 16 amino acids. J lost 1 base, V lost 2 bases, and 5 bases had no gene match.

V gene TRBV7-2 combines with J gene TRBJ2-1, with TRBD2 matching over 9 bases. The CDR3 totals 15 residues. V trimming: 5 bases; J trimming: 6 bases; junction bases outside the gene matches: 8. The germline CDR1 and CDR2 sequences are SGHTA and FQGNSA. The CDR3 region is CASSPIAGVFNEQFF. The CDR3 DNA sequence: TGTGCCAGCAGCCCAATAGCGGGAGTCTTCAATGAGCAGTTCTTC.

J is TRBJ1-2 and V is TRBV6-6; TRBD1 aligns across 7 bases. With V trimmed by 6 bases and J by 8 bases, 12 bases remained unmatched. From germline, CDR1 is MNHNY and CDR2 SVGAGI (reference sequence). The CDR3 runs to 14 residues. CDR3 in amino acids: CASSEFKGAQGYTF. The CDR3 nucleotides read TGTGCCAGCAGCGAGTTTAAGGGGGCCCAGGGCTACACCTTC.